These 11 T cell receptor beta chains originate from one sample sequenced in a study of cytomegalovirus exposure and HLA in healthy donors. PCR amplification relied on 60 Vbeta primers (plus 13 Jbeta primers). TCRdb keeps only in-frame clones here, not all; method: immunoSEQ multiplex PCR. The sample yields 150,000 to 200,000 clones, around three quarters seen once. Sequenced input: PBMCs. The source of these receptors is a man aged 25-40 years in good health and CMV-seropositive.

The chain links TRBV5-1 to TRBJ2-7, with D possibly being TRBD2 (6 bases). V was pared by 2 bases and J by 1 base, with 7 bases between. The V gene's germline CDR1 is SGHRS and CDR2 YFSETQ. The CDR3 extends over 13 amino acids. CDR3 bases: TGCGCCAGCAGCTTTGGGGGGTCCTACGAGCAGTACTTC. Translated: CASSFGGSYEQYF.

About this clone itself: Compared with germline, one end of the junction differs, possibly owing to a read error. The chain links TRBV12-5 to TRBJ2-4; tentatively, D is TRBD1 (6 bases). Germline V gene lookup returns CDR1 LGHNT and CDR2 FRNRAP. CDR3 length: 14 residues. The CDR3 DNA follows: TGTGCTAGTGCTTTGCCCGACAGGTGGGACATTCAGTACTTC. This gives the protein CASALPDRWDIQYF.

This clone turned up a few times. The rearrangement joins TRBV11-2 to TRBJ1-4; D gene uncertain. This CDR3 is 15 amino acids long. Deletions cut 2 bases from V and 7 bases from J, with 14 bases between. Germline assignment: CDR1 SGHAT and CDR2 FQNNGV. CDR3 in amino acids: CASSLHGYVGEKLFF. CDR3 nucleotides: TGTGCCAGCAGCTTACACGGGTACGTCGGTGAAAAACTGTTTTTT.

The rearrangement uses TRBV6-5 and TRBJ2-2; TRBD2 matches 7 bases. CDR3 length equals 15 residues. V lost 6 bases to trimming and J lost 6 bases; unmatched junction nucleotides: 10. The germline gives CDR1 MNHEY, CDR2 SVGAGI. The CDR3, as DNA: TGTGCCAGCAGGCTTACGGTGGCGGGGGCCGGGGAGCTGTTTTTT. As protein: CASRLTVAGAGELFF.

The chain links TRBV9 to TRBJ1-6; 9 bases match TRBD1. CDR1 is SGDLS and CDR2 is YYNGEE in the germline V gene. The CDR3 is 16 residues long. The junction had 4 bases not matched to a gene; V was cut back by 3 bases and J by 3 bases. In DNA form, the CDR3 reads TGTGCCAGCAGCGGAGGACAGGGGTACTATAATTCACCCCTCCACTTT. It translates to CASSGGQGYYNSPLHF.

This clone was counted only a few times. The rearrangement joins TRBV4-1 to TRBJ1-2; D gene ambiguous. Trimming took off 5 bases at V and 8 bases at J, with 9 bases between the two ends. Germline V gene sequence: CDR1 MGHRA, CDR2 YSYEKL. This CDR3 has 11 residues. The CDR3: CASSGTQGYTF. Written as DNA, the CDR3 is TGCGCCAGCAGCGGCACGCAGGGCTACACCTTC.

DNA of the CDR3: TGTGCCAGCAGCAGGGGTGGGAACGAGCAGTACTTC. Amino acid sequence: CASSRGGNEQYF. The chain carries TRBV27 and TRBJ2-7; TRBD1 is a possible D gene (6 bases). The CDR3 totals 12 residues. Germline CDR1 is MNHEY and CDR2 is SMNVEV (reference sequence). Between the trimmed V and J ends, which lost 6 bases and 5 bases, there was a span of 11 bases.

V usage is TRBV6-4 and J usage is TRBJ2-3; TRBD1 matches 10 bases. The V and J ends lost 6 bases and 3 bases, in that order; junction bases with no gene match: 3. Germline CDR1 reads MRHNA; CDR2 reads SNTAGT. The CDR3 consists of 14 residues. The CDR3: CASSGQGGTDTQYF. DNA of the CDR3: TGTGCCAGCAGCGGACAGGGGGGGACAGATACGCAGTATTTT.

The chain combines TRBV5-6 with TRBJ1-1, with a possible D match to TRBD1 (6 bases). CDR3 length: 17 residues. Germline values: CDR1 SGHDT, CDR2 YYEEEE. V was pared by 4 bases and J by 4 bases, with 23 bases between. In nucleotides, the CDR3 is TGTGCCAGCAGCCAACCGGGACACCACCTAACTCCCACTGAAGCTTTCTTT. It encodes CASSQPGHHLTPTEAFF.

V and J are TRBV19 and TRBJ2-1, with TRBD1 as a possible D gene (5 bases). The germline CDR1 and CDR2 sequences are LNHDA and SQIVND (reference sequence). The CDR3 loop spans 14 amino acids. V lost 5 bases and J 5 bases, leaving 13 bases between the germline ends. CDR3 coding DNA: TGTGCCAGTAGTGTCAGGGTCTTCGACAATGAGCAGTTCTTC. Its translation: CASSVRVFDNEQFF.

The chain combines TRBV6-5 with TRBJ2-3, with 8 bases aligning to TRBD1. V trimming: 4 bases; J trimming: 3 bases; junction bases outside the gene matches: 3. This CDR3 contains 14 residues. Per germline, CDR1 MNHEY and CDR2 SVGAGI. CDR3 in amino acids: CASSFRTGTDTQYF. In DNA form, the CDR3 reads TGTGCCAGCAGTTTCAGGACAGGGACAGATACGCAGTATTTT.